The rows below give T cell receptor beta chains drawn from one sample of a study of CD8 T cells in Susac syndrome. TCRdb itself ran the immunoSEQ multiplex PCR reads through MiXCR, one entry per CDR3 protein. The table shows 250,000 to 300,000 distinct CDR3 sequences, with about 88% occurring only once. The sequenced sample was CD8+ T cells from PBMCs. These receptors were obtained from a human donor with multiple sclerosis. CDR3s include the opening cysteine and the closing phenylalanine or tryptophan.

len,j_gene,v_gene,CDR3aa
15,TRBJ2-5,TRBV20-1,CSARGHRGPQETQYF
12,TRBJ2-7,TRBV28,CASSGQDYEQYF
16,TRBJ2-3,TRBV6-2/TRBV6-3,CASSSTLAGGLDTQYF
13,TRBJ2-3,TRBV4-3,CASSQVVGDTQYF
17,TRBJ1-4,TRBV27,CASSWTHGTEINEKLFF
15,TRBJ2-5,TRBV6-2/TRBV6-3,CASSYPLAGEETQYF
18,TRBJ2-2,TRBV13,CASSLARRQGRDTGELFF
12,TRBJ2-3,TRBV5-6,CASSIGTGTQYF
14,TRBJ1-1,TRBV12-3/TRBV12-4,CASSRGAPNTEAFF
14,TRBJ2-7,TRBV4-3,CASSQVEGSYEQYF
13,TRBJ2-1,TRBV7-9,CASSSSPVIEQFF
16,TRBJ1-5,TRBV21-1,CASSKCPGPASKSQHF
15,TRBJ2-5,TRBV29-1,CSVVSVAGLQETQYF
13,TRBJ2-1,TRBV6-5,CAIATGNRNEQFF
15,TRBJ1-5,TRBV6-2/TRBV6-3,CASTRQPYSNQPQHF
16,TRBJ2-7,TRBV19,CASSISRDSRYYEQYF
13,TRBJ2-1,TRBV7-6,CASSLLAGGGQFF
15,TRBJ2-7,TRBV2,CASSELGQGADEQYF
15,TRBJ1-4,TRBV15,CATSRDGLANEKLFF